This T cell receptor (beta chain) was sequenced for a study of T-cell reconstitution after alpha-beta-depleted transplantation in children. Study-level findings and limits: Newly generated T cells supplied most T-cell counts and diversity one year post-transplant. Expanded graft clones, several hundred of them, were reportedly the source of alpha-beta T cells about two months after transplant. Recipient T cells and thymic progenitors that survived were the source of the high TCRbeta diversity seen at day 60 in some patients.

About this clonotype: The target antigen is unknown.

TCRbeta library preparation incorporated unique molecular identifiers. Via MiXCR, TCRdb re-called the PCR reads, giving one row per CDR3 protein. The sample has some 440,000 distinct CDR3 sequences; 15% to 20% are singletons. Trimming cost V 2 bases and J 1 base; bases outside gene matches: 2. The CDR3 is 16 amino acids. Looked up from germline, CDR1 is SEHNR and CDR2 is FQNEAQ (reference sequence). V is TRBV7-9 and J is TRBJ2-6; 7 bases are shared with TRBD1. This TCR was sampled from a boy under three years old who had a stem cell transplant for Wiskott-Aldrich syndrome, so the T cells may come from the graft donor. The sequenced sample was PBMCs, mostly from graft donor cells, obtained 360 days after TCRalphabeta/CD19-depleted stem cell transplant. This CDR3 reads CASSLNRGSGANVLTF. The CDR3 DNA reads as TGTGCCAGCAGCTTAAACAGGGGTTCTGGGGCCAACGTCCTGACTTTC.